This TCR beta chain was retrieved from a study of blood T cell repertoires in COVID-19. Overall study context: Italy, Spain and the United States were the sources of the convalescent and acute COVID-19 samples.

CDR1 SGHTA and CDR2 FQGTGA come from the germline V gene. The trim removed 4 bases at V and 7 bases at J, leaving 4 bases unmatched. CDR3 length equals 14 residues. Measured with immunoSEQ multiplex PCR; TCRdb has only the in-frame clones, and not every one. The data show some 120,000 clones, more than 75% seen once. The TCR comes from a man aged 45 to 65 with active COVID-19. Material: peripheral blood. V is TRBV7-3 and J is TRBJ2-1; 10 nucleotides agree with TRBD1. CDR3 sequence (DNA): TGTGCCAGCAGCTCGGGGACAGGGGCGAATGAGCAGTTCTTC. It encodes CASSSGTGANEQFF.